This entry describes one TCR beta chain. This table comes from immunoSEQ multiplex PCR, and its TCRdb copy is limited to in-frame clones, with some not included. The repertoire holds about 120,000 clones, with 93% as singletons. This sample is part of a study of control samples from healthy donors and cancer patients. After removal of 2 bases from V and 0 bases from J, the junction contained 29 bases not matched to a gene. The V gene's germline CDR1 is SGHRS and CDR2 YFSETQ. The CDR3 consists of 24 residues. What was sequenced was blood. The chain has TRBV5-1 and TRBJ2-7, with 10 bases lining up with TRBD2. The clonotype originates from a man younger than 40 in good health. Here the CDR3 DNA reads TGCGCCAGCAGCTTCACCGGGACAGTTTGTGTCTATTTAAGTAGCGGGGGGAGCTCCTACGAGCAGTACGTC. The encoded protein is CASSFTGTVCVYLSSGGSSYEQYV.